One TCR beta chain is described in this entry. What it recognizes is unknown. The sample belongs to a study of OX40 agonist ivuxolimab in advanced cancers. Across the study: Patients were infused with ivuxolimab every 2 weeks at 0.01 to 10 mg/kg. Three individuals attained partial responses, comprising one hepatocellular carcinoma case and two cutaneous melanoma cases.

Study-wide points: CD8+ T cells were the subset that, on average, had more expanded clones than CD4+.

Using immunoSEQ multiplex PCR, the repertoire was profiled, and TCRdb retains in-frame clones only, with some absent. The sample holds some 100,000 clones, approximately 90% seen once. The source of this sequence is an adult with an advanced solid tumor such as melanoma, head and neck, liver or kidney cancer. The specimen comprised CD4+ or CD8+ T cells sorted from blood, sampled in a trial of the OX40 agonist ivuxolimab.

CDR3 in DNA: TGTGCCAGTAGTATAGCGGGTAGCGGGTTTTGGGATGAGCAGTTCTTC. Protein product: CASSIAGSGFWDEQFF. The J gene is TRBJ2-1, the V gene TRBV19; 7 nucleotides match TRBD2. J lost 8 bases, V lost 1 base, and 11 bases had no gene match. Per germline, CDR1 LNHDA and CDR2 SQIVND (reference sequence). This CDR3 spans 16 amino acids.